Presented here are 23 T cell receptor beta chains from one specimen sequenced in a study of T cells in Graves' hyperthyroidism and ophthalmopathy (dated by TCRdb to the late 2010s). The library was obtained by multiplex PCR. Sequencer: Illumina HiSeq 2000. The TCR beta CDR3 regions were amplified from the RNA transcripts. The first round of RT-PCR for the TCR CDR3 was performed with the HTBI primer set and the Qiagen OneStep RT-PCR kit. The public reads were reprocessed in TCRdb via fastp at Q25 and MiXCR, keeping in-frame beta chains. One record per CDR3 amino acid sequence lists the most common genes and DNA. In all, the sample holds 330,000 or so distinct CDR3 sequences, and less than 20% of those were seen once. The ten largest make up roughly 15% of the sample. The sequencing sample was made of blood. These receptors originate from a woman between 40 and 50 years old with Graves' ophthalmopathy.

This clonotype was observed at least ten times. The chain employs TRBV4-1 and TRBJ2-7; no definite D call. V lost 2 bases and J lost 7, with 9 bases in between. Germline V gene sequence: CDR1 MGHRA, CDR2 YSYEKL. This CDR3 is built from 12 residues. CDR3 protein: CASSQNGLEQYF. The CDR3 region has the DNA TGCGCCAGCAGCCAAAACGGGTTGGAGCAGTACTTC.

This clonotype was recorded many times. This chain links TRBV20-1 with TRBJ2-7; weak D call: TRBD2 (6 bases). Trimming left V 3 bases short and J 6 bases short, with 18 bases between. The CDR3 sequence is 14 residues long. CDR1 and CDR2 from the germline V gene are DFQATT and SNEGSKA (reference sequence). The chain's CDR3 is CSARSTQVGGEQYF. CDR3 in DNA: TGCAGTGCTAGGTCGACTCAGGTGGGGGGCGAGCAGTACTTC.

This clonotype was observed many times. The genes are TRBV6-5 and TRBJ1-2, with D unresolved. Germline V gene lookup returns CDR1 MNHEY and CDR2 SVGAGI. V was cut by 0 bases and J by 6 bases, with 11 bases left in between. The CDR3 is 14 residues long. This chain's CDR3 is CASSYSTRDHGYTF. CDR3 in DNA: TGTGCCAGCAGTTACTCAACTCGCGATCATGGCTACACCTTC.

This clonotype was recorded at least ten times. The CDR3 sequence is CASSQGMQPQHF. In DNA, the CDR3 is TGTGCCAGCAGCCAAGGTATGCAGCCCCAGCATTTT. The V and J genes are TRBV3-1 and TRBJ1-5; D unresolved. Germline loops: CDR1 LGHDT, CDR2 YNNKEL (reference sequence). V lost 1 base and J lost 7, with 5 bases in between. The CDR3 sequence is 12 residues long.

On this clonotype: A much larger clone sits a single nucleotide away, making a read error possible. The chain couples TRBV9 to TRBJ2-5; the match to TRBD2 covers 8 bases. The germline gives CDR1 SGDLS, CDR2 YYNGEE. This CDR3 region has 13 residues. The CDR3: CASSRGGMETHYF. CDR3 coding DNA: TGTGCCAGCAGCCGCGGGGGGATGGAGACCCATTACTTC.

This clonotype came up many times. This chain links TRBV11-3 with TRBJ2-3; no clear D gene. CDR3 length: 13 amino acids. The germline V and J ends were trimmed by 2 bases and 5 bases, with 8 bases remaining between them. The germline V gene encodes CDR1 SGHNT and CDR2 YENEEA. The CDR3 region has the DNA TGTGCCAGCAGCTTAAGCCCCGGAGATACGCAGTATTTT. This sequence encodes CASSLSPGDTQYF.

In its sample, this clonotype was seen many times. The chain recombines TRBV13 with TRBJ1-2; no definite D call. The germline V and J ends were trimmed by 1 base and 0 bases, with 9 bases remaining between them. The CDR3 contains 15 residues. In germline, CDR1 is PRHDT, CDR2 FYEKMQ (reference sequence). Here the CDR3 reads CASSLAGRTNYGYTF. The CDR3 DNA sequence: TGTGCCAGCAGCTTAGCCGGACGGACTAACTATGGCTACACCTTC. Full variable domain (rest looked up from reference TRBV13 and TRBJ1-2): AAGVIQSPRHLIKEKRETATLKCYPIPRHDTVYWYQQGPGQDPQFLISFYEKMQSDKGSIPDRFSAQQFSDYHSELNMSSLELGDSALYFCASSLAGRTNYGYTFGSGTRLTVV.

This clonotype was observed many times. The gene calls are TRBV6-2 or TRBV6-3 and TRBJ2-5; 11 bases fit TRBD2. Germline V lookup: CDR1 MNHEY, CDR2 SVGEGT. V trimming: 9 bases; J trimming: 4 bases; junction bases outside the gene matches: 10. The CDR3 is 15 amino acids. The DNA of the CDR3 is TGTGCCAGGCTCCCTATAGCGGGAGGGGGAGAGACCCAGTACTTC. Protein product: CARLPIAGGGETQYF.

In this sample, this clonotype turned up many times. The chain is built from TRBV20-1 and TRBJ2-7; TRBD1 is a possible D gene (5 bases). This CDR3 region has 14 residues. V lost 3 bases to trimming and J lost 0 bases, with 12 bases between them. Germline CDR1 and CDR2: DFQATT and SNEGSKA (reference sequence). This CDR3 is CSASGDSTSYEQYF. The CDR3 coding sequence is TGCAGTGCTAGTGGAGACAGTACCTCCTACGAGCAGTACTTC.

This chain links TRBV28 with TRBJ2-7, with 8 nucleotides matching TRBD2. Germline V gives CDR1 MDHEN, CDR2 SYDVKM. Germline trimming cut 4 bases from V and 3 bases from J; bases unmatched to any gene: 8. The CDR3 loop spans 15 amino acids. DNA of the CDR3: TGTGCCAGCAGTTCTGCGGGAGGTAGAAACTACGAGCAGTACTTC. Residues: CASSSAGGRNYEQYF.

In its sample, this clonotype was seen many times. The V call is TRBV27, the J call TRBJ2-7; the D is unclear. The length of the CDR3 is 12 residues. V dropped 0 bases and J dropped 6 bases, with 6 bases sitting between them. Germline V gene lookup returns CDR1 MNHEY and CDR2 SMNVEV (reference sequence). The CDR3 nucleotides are TGTGCCAGCAGTTTATCCCCGGGCGAGCAGTACTTC. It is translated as CASSLSPGEQYF.

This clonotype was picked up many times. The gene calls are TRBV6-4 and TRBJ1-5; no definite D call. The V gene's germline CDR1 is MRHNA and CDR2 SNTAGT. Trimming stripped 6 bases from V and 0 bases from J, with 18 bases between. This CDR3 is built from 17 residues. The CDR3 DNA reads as TGTGCCAGCAGACCCGCCCCACAGAGTTATAGCAATCAGCCCCAGCATTTT. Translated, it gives CASRPAPQSYSNQPQHF.

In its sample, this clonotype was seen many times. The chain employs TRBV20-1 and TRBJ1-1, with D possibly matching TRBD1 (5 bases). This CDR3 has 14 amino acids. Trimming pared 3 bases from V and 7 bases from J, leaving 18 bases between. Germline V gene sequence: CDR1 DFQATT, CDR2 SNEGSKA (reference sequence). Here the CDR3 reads CSARGRDLGHEAFF. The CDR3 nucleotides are TGCAGTGCTAGGGGCAGGGATTTAGGCCATGAAGCTTTCTTT.

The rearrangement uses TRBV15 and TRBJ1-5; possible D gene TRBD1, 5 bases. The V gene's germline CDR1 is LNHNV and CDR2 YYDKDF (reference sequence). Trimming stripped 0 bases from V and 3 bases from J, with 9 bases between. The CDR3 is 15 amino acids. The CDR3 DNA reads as TGTGCCACCAGCAGAGAGCGACAGACCAATCAGCCCCAGCATTTT. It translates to CATSRERQTNQPQHF.

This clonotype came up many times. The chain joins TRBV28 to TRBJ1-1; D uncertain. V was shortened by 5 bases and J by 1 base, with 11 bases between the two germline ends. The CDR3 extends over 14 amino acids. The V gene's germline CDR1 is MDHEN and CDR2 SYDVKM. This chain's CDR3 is CASSPPGSNTEAFF. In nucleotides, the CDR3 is TGTGCCAGCAGTCCCCCGGGGTCGAACACTGAAGCTTTCTTT.

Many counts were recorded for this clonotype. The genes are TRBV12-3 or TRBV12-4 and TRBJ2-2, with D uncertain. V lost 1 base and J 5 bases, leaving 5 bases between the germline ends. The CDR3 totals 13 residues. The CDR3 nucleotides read TGTGCCAGCAGTTTAGTGGCTACCGGGGAGCTGTTTTTT. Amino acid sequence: CASSLVATGELFF.

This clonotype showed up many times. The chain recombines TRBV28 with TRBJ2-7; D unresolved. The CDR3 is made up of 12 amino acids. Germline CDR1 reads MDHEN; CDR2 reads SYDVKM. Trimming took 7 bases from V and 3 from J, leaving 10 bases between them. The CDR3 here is CASMPQNYEQYF. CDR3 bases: TGTGCCAGCATGCCCCAGAACTACGAGCAGTACTTC.

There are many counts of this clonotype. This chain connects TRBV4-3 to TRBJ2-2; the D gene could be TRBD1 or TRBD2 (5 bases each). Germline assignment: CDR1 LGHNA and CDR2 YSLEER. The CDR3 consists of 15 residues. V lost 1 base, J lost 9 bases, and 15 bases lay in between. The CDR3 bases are TGCGCCAGCAGCCAAGCCGGGACGTCGGCCCGGGAGCTGTTTTTT. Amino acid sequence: CASSQAGTSARELFF.

The CDR3, as DNA: TGTGCCAGCAGCCTCCCACCGGGACAGGGGGCTGAAGCTTTCTTT. Translation: CASSLPPGQGAEAFF. The gene calls are TRBV7-9 and TRBJ1-1; 11 bases are a match to TRBD1. Germline CDR1 and CDR2: SEHNR and FQNEAQ (reference sequence). V trimming: 5 bases; J trimming: 6 bases; junction bases outside the gene matches: 8. The CDR3 spans 15 residues.

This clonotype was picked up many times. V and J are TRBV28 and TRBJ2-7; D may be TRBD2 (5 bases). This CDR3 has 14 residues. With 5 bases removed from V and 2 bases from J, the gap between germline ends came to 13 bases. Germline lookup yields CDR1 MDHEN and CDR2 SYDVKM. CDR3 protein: CASSPGLIAYEQYF. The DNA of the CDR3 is TGTGCCAGCAGTCCCGGACTCATAGCCTACGAGCAGTACTTC.

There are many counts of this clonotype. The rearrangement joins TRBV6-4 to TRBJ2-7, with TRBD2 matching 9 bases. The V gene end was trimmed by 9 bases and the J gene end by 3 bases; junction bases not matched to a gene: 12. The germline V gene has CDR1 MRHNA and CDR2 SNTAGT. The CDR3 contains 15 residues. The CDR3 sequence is CARNSGSGLLYEQYF. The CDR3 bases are TGTGCCAGAAATAGCGGGAGCGGTTTACTCTACGAGCAGTACTTC.

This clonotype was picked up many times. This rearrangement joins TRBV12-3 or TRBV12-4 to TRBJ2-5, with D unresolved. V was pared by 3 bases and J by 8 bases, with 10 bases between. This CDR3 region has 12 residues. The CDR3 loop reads CASSFPGDTQYF. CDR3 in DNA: TGTGCCAGCAGTTTTCCGGGCGACACCCAGTACTTC.

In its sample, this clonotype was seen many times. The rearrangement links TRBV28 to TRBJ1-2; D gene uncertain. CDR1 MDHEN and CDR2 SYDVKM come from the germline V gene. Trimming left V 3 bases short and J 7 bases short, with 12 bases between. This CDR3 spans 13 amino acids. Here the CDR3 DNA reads TGTGCCAGCAGTTTGGCGGGCCTTCTTGGCTACACCTTC. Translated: CASSLAGLLGYTF.